This T cell receptor beta chain was sequenced in a study of cytomegalovirus exposure and HLA in healthy donors. Notes on the study in general: There were reportedly fewer N-insertions in an Asian-associated ancestry cluster than the roughly 700-donor mean, in a later analysis. Roughly even sequencing depth across donors was the assumption behind the presence/absence analyses. In a later analysis, the majority of CMV-associated beta chains seemingly showed HLA restriction.

Notes on this clone: Its antigen is currently unknown.

PCR amplification relied on 60 Vbeta primers (plus 13 Jbeta primers). Sequencing was performed with immunoSEQ multiplex PCR; in TCRdb, only in-frame clones are kept and a portion is missing. The sample carries 150,000 to 200,000 clones, roughly 73% recorded once. Although they were nominally healthy when sampled, donors likely had unrecorded immune exposures. Germline CDR1 is GTSNPN and CDR2 is SVGIG (reference sequence). V lost 1 base to trimming and J lost 4 bases, with 10 bases between them. This CDR3 contains 13 residues. The sample was PBMCs. The chain couples TRBV30 to TRBJ1-2; TRBD1 is a possible D gene (6 bases). The clonotype originates from a male donor in good health and CMV-seronegative. In DNA, the CDR3 is TGTGCCTGGAGTGAACAGGGTGTCTATGGCTACACCTTC. Translation gives CAWSEQGVYGYTF.